This TCR beta chain is from a study of blood T cell repertoires in COVID-19. The wider study: The analysed material was cDNA or gDNA that came from T cells, B-cell-depleted T cells, or PBMCs.

The V and J ends lost 2 bases and 6 bases respectively, with 21 bases between them. CDR3 length: 17 residues. Germline loops: CDR1 MDHEN, CDR2 SYDVKM. Participants came from some 26 US areas, aged roughly 18 to 95 years. Participant-given clinical history determined each cohort assignment. Assay used: immunoSEQ multiplex PCR; TCRdb lists only in-frame clones, some missing. The sample yields over 250,000 clones, about 86% seen once. Material: PBMCs or T cells enriched from blood (not recorded which). The clonotype originates from a man aged 25 to 45 with acute COVID-19. This chain connects TRBV28 to TRBJ2-3; a weak D match, TRBD2 (6 bases). The CDR3, as DNA: TGTGCCAGCAGTTTAAGAGGGACCGGGCAGGCGGGGGATACGCAGTATTTT. Its translation is CASSLRGTGQAGDTQYF.